This TCR beta chain emerged from a study of blood T cells in healthy people across ages. Study outcomes and limitations: Possibly confounding the expanded clonotype changes was the fact that donor CMV status was unknown. Observed TCR beta diversity per million T cells went down as age went up. This fall followed a roughly linear course with age.

A second PCR, run for about 7 to 11 cycles, used a sample-barcoded 5' primer plus a J-beta primer mix. Each cDNA molecule carried a tag from a template-switch adaptor that contained 12 random nucleotides. In TCRdb, the 5' RACE reads were re-called with MiXCR into one record per CDR3 protein. The sample records about a million distinct CDR3 sequences, roughly 51% being singletons. V was pared by 8 bases and J by 2 bases, with 15 bases between. The CDR3 has 15 amino acids. Germline V gene lookup returns CDR1 SEHNR and CDR2 FQNEAQ (reference sequence). This clonotype was found a few times. Its target is not known. They isolated at least 6 million PBMCs from each sample.

This chain links TRBV7-9 with TRBJ1-4, with D unresolved. This clonotype was sampled from a woman aged 60-75 years in good health. Sequencing used blood. The DNA for the CDR3 is TGTGCCAGCGGTTTAGGGATTGTCACTAATGAAAAACTGTTTTTT. Residues: CASGLGIVTNEKLFF. The whole variable domain, remainder taken from reference TRBV7-9 and TRBJ1-4, is DTGVSQNPRHKITKRGQNVTFRCDPISEHNRLYWYRQTLGQGPEFLTYFQNEAQLEKSRLLSDRFSAERPKGSFSTLEIQRTEQGDSAMYLCASGLGIVTNEKLFFGSGTQLSVL.